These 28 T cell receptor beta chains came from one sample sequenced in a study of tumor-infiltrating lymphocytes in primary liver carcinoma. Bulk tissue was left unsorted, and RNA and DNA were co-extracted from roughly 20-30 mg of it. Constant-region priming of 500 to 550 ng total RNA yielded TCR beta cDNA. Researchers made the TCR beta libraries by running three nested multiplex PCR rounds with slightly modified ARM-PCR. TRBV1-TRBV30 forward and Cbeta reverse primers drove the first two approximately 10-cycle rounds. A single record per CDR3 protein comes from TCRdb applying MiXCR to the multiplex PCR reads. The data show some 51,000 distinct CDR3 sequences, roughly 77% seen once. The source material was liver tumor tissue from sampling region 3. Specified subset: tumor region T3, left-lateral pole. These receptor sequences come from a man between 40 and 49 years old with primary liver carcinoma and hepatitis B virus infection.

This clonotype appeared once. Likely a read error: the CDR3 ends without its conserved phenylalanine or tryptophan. The chain's CDR3 is CVSCINDAYEQFL. In nucleotides, the CDR3 is TGTGTCAGCTGCATAAATGATGCCTATGAGCAGTTCCTC. V is TRBV11-2 and J is TRBJ2-1; no clear D gene. This CDR3 comprises 13 residues. Germline V gives CDR1 SGHAT, CDR2 FQNNGV.

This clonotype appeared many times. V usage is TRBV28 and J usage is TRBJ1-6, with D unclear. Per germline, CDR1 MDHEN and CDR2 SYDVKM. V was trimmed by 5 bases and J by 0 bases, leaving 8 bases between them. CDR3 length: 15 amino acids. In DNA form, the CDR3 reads TGTGCCAGCAGTCAGATAAGCTCCTATAATTCACCCCTCCACTTT. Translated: CASSQISSYNSPLHF.

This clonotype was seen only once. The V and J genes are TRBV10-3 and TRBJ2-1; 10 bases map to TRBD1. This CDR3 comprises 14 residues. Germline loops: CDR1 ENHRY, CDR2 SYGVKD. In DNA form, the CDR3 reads TGTCCCACCAGAGTCGGACAGGGGGAAGGCGAGCAGTTCTTC. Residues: CPTRVGQGEGEQFF.

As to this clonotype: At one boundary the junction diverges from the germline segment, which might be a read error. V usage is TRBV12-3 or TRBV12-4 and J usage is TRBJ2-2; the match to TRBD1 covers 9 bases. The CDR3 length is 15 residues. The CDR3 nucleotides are TGTGTCAGCAGTTTAGGGGACAGGGTGTCCCGGGAGCTGTTTTTT. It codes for CVSSLGDRVSRELFF.

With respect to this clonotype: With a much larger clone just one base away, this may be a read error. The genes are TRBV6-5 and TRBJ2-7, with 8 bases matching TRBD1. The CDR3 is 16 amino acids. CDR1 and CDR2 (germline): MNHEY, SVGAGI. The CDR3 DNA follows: TGTGCCATCAGTTCCCCAGTCCAGACAGGGGCCAACGAGCAGTACTTC. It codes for CAISSPVQTGANEQYF.

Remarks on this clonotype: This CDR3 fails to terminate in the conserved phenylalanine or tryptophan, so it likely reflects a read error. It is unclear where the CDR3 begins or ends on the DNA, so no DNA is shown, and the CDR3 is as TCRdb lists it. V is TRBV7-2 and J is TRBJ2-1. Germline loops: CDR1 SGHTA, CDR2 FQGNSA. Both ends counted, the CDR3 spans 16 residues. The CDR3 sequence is CASNLAQDPSYNEHFS.

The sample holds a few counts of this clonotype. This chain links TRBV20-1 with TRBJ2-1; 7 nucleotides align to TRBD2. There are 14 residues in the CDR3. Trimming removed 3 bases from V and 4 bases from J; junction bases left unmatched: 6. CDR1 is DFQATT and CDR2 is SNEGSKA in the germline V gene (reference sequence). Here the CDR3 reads CSASSSGLYNEQFF. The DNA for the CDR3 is TGCAGTGCTAGTAGTAGCGGGTTATACAATGAGCAGTTCTTC.

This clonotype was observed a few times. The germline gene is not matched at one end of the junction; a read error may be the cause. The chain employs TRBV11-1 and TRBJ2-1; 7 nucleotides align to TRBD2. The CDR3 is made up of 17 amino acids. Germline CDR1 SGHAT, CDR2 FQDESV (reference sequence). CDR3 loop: CASSLGLAGEVDNEQLF. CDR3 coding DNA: TGTGCCAGCAGCCTGGGACTGGCGGGAGAAGTTGACAATGAGCAACTCTTC.

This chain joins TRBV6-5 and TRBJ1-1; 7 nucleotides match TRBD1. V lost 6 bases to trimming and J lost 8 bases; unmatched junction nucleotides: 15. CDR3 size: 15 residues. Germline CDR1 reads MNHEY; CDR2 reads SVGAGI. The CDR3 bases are TGTGCCAGCAGACACACCGGGACAGTGAATACAGAAGCTTTCTTT. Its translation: CASRHTGTVNTEAFF.

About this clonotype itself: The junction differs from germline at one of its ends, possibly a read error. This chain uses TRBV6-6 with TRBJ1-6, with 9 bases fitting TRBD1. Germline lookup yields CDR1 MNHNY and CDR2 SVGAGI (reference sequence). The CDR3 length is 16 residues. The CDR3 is CVSRLPDRGENSPLHF. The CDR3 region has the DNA TGTGTCAGCAGACTACCGGACAGGGGAGAAAATTCACCCCTCCACTTT.

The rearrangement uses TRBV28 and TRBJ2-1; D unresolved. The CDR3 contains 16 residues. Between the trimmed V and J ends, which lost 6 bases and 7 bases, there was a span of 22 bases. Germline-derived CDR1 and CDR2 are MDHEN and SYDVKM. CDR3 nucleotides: TGTGCCAGCAGCCCCCCCCGGATGGGTCGGTTAAATGAGCAGTTCTTC. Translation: CASSPPRMGRLNEQFF.

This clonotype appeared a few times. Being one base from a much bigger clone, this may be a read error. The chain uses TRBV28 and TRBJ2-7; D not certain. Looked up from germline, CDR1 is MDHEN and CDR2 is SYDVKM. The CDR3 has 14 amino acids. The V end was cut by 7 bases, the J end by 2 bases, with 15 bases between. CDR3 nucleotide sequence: TGTGCCAGCATGGGGAAACGATCCCCCTACGAGCAGTACTTC. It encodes CASMGKRSPYEQYF.

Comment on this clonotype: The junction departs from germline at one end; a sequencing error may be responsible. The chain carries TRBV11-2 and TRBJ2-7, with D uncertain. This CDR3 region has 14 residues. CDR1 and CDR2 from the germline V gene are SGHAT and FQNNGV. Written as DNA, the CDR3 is TGTGCCAGTAGCTTATATGACACTGCATACGAGCAGTACTTC. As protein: CASSLYDTAYEQYF.

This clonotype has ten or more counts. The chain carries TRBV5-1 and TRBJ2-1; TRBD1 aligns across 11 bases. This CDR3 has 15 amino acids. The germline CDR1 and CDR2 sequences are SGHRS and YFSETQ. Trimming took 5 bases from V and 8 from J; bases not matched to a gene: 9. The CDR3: CASRTGQGAQDEQFF. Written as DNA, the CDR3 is TGCGCCAGCAGGACAGGACAGGGGGCCCAGGATGAGCAGTTCTTC.

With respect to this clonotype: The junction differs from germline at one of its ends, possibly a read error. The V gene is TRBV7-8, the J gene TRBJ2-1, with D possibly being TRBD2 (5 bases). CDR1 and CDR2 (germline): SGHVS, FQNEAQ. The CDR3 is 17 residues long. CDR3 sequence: CASSPWRSKGKNNEQFF. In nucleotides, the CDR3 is TGTGCCAGCAGCCCCTGGAGGTCGAAAGGGAAGAACAACGAGCAGTTCTTC.

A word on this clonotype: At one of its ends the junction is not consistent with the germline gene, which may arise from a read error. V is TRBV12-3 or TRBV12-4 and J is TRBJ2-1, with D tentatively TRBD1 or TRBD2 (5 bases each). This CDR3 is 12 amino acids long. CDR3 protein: CAGRDPNNEQFF. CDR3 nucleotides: TGTGCCGGCAGGGACCCAAACAATGAGCAGTTCTTC.

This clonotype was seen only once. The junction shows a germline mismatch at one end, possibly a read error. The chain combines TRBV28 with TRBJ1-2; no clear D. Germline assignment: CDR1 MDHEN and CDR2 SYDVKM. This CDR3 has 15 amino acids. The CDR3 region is CASSPSTSTNYGCTF. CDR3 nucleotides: TGTGCCAGCAGTCCCTCCACGTCTACTAACTATGGCTGCACCTTC.

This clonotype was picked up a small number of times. The CDR3 region has the DNA TGTGCCAGTAGGGACAGGGTCACGGGAGAAACAGATACGCAGTATTTT. It translates to CASRDRVTGETDTQYF. The J gene is TRBJ2-3, the V gene TRBV19; 8 bases agree with TRBD1. The germline V gene has CDR1 LNHDA and CDR2 SQIVND (reference sequence). J gave up 3 bases and V 6 bases, and 11 bases lay outside the gene matches. The CDR3 is 16 residues long. Full variable domain (missing parts from reference TRBV19 and TRBJ2-3): DGGITQSPKYLFRKEGQNVTLSCEQNLNHDAMYWYRQDPGQGLRLIYYSQIVNDFQKGDIAEGYSVSREKKESFPLTVTSAQKNPTAFYLCASRDRVTGETDTQYFGPGTRLTVL.

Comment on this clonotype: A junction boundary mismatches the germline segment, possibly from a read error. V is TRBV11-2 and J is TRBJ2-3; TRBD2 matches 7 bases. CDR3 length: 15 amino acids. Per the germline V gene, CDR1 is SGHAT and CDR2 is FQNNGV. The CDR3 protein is CTSGLREVGTDTQYF. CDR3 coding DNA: TGTACCAGCGGCTTACGGGAGGTTGGCACGGATACGCAGTATTTT. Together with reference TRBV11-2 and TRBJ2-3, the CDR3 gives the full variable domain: EAGVAQSPRYKIIEKRQSVAFWCNPISGHATLYWYQQILGQGPKLLIQFQNNGVVDDSQLPKDRFSAERLKGVDSTLKIQPAKLEDSAVYLCTSGLREVGTDTQYFGPGTRLTVL.

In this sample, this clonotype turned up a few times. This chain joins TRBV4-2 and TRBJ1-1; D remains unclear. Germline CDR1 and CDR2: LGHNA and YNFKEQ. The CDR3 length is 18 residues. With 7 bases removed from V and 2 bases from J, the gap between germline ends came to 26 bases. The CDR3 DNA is TGTGCCAGCAACACTCACCGGGTCAAGGGAATTTTCAACACTGAAGCTTTCTTT. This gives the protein CASNTHRVKGIFNTEAFF.

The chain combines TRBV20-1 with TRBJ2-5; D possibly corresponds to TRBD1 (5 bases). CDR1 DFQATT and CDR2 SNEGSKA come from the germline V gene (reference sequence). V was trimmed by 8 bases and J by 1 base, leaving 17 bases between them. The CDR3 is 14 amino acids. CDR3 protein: CSPSLGQGQETQYF. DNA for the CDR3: TGCAGTCCAAGTTTAGGGCAGGGCCAAGAGACCCAGTACTTC.

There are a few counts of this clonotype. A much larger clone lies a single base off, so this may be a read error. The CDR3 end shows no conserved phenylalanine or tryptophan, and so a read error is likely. In DNA form, the CDR3 reads TGTGCCAGCAGCCCCGTGAGGCGAGAGAACACCTACGAGCAGTACTAC. This translates into CASSPVRRENTYEQYY. The chain is built from TRBV7-8 and TRBJ2-7; D remains ambiguous. The CDR3 totals 16 residues. Trimming shortened V by 5 bases and J by 2 bases, and 19 bases separated the two germline ends. The germline V gene encodes CDR1 SGHVS and CDR2 FQNEAQ.

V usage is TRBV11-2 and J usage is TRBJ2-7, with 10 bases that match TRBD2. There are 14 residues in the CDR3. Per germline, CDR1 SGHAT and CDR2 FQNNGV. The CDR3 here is CISSFQPSGGEQYF. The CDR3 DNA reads TGTATCAGCAGCTTCCAACCTAGCGGGGGAGAGCAGTACTTC.

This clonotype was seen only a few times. CDR3 sequence (DNA): TGTGCCAGCAGCCCTGGATTGCCCAGCCCGTCCCACAATGAGCAGTTCTTC. Protein: CASSPGLPSPSHNEQFF. The V gene is TRBV13, the J gene TRBJ2-1; D is unclear. CDR1 is PRHDT and CDR2 is FYEKMQ in the germline V gene (reference sequence). The CDR3 is made up of 17 amino acids. V was clipped by 5 bases and J by 5 bases, with 22 bases between them.

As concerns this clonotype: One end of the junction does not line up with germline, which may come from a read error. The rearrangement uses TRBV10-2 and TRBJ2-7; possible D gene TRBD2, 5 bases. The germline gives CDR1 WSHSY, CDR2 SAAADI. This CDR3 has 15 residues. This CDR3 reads CASSESAGYAYEHYF. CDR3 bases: TGCGCCAGCAGTGAGTCTGCGGGTTACGCCTACGAGCATTACTTC.

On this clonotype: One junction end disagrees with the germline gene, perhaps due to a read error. This CDR3 reads CASSPGLAVTYEHYF. CDR3 nucleotide sequence: TGTGCCAGCAGCCCAGGACTAGCTGTAACCTACGAGCACTACTTC. The chain uses TRBV5-4 and TRBJ2-7; TRBD2 matches at 8 bases. The germline V gene has CDR1 SGHNT and CDR2 YYREEE (reference sequence). The CDR3 has 15 residues.

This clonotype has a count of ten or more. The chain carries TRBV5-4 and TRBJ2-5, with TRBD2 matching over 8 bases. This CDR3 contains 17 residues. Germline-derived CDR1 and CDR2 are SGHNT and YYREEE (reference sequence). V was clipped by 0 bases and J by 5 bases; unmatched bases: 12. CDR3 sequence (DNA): TGTGCCAGCAGCTTGGCCCCCAAAGCGGGAGTGGGTGAGACCCAGTACTTC. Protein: CASSLAPKAGVGETQYF.

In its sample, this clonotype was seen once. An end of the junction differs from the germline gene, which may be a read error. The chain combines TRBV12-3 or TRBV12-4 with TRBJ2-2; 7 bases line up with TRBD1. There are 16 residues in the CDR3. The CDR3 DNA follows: TGTACCAGCAGTTTTGAAGGGGGCGCATGGTCCGGGGATCTGTTCTTT. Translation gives CTSSFEGGAWSGDLFF.